A selection of T cell receptor beta chains follows, all from one sample in a study of T-cell memory formation after mild COVID-19. TCRdb redid the calling of the 5' RACE reads with MiXCR, one entry per CDR3 protein. The sample records about 150,000 distinct CDR3 sequences, more than 12% being singletons. Material for sequencing was PBMCs or a T cell subset sorted from them (not recorded which). Receptor source: an adult woman who had mild COVID-19 (a few samples of this study predate the infection). Cell type and time point are not known. Each CDR3 is given with its conserved first and last residue. The D gene is left open where the match is weak. Only part of the rows carry a size: once, few, many, or a class if the clone is expanded.

few	.	TRBV21-1	TRBJ2-7	TGTGCCAGCAGCACAGGGGTGGTCTCCTACGAGCAGTACTTC	CASSTGVVSYEQYF
few	TRBD1	TRBV5-1	TRBJ1-1	TGCGCCAGCAGCTTAGGGACAGGGGGAGCTTTCTTT	CASSLGTGGAFF
.	TRBD2	TRBV18	TRBJ2-7	TGTGCCAGCTCACCCCCAGGGAGGGGTCGGTACGAGCAGTACTTC	CASSPPGRGRYEQYF
.	.	TRBV27	TRBJ2-5	TGTGCCAGCAGCCGGGACTTGGAGACCCAGTACTTC	CASSRDLETQYF
few	.	TRBV5-6	TRBJ2-3	TGTGCCAGCAGCTCTATCGTGGGCACAGATACGCAGTATTTT	CASSSIVGTDTQYF
.	TRBD1	TRBV10-3	TRBJ2-7	TGTGCCATCAGTGAAGACAGGGGGCGGATCGAGCAGTACTTC	CAISEDRGRIEQYF
.	.	TRBV9	TRBJ2-5	TGTGCCAGCAGCGTAGATCGCAGGGTGCGGGGAGAGACCCAGTACTTC	CASSVDRRVRGETQYF
few	.	TRBV3-1	TRBJ1-3	TGTGCCAGCAGCCAAGTCGCTGGAAACACCATATATTTT	CASSQVAGNTIYF
.	.	TRBV9	TRBJ2-1	TGTGCCAGCAGCGTAGGGACTTCCAATGAGCAGTTCTTC	CASSVGTSNEQFF
few	.	TRBV7-2	TRBJ1-5	TGTGCCAGCAGCCCGAGGGGGGATCAGCCCCAGCATTTT	CASSPRGDQPQHF
few	.	TRBV9	TRBJ2-5	TGTGCCAGCAGCCGAAGCGACCCCGGAGAGACCCAGTACTTC	CASSRSDPGETQYF